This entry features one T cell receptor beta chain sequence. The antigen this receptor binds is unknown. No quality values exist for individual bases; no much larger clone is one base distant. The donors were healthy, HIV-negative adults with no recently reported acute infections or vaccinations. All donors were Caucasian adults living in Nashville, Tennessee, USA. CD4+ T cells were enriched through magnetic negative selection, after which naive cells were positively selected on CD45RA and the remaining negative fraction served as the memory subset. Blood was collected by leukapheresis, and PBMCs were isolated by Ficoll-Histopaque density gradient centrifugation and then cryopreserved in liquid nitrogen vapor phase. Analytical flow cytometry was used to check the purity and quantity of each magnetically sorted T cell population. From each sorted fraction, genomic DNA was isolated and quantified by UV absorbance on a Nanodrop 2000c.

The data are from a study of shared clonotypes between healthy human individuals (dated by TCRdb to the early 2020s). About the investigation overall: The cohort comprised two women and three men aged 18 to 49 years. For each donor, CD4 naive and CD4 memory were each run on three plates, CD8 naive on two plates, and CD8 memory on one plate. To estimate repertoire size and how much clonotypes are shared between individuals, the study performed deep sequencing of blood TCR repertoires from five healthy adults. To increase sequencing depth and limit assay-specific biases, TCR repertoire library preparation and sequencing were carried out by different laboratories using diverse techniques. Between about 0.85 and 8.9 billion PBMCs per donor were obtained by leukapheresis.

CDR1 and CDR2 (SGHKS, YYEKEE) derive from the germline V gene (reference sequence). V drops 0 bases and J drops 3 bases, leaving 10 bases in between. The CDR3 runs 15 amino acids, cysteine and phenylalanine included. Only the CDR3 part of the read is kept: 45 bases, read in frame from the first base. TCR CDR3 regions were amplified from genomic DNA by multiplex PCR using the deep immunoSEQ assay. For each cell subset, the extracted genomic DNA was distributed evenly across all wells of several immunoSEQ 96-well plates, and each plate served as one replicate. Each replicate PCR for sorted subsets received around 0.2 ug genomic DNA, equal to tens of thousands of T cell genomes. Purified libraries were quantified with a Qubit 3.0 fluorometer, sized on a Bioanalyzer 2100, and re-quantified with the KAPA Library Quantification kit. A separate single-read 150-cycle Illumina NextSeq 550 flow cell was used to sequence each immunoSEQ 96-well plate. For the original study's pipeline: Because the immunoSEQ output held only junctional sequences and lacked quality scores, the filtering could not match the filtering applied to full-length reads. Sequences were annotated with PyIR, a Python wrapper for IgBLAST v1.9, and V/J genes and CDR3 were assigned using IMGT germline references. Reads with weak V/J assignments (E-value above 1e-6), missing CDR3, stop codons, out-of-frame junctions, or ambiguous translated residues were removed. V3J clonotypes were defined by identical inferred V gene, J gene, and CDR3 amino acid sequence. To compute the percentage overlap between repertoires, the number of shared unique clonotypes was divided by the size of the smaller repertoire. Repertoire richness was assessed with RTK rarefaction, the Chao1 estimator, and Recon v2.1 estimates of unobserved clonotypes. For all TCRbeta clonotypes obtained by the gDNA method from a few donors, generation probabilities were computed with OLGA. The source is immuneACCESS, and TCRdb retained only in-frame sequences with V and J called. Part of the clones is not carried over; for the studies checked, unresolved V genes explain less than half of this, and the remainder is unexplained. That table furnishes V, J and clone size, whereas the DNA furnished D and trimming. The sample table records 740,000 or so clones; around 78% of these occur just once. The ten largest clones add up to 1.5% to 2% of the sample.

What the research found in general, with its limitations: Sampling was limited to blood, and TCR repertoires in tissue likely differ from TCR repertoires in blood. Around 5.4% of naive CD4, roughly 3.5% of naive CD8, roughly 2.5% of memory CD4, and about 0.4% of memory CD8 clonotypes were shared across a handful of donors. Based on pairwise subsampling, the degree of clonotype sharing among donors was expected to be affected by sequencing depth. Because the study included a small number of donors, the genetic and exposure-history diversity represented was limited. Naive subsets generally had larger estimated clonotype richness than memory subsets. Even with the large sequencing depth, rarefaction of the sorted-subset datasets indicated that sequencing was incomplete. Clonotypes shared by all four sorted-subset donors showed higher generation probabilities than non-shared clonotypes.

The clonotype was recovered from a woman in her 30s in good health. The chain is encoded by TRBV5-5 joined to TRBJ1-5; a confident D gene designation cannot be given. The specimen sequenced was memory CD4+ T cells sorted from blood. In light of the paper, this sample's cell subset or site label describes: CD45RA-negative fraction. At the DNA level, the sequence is TGTGCCAGCAGCTTGGAGCTCGCGAACAATCAGCCCCAGCATTTT. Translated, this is CASSLELANNQPQHF.